The clone carrying this T cell receptor beta chain was seen a single time. The data originate from a study of T cell changes during pregnancy in multiple sclerosis. TCRdb's table, derived via immunoSEQ multiplex PCR, lists solely in-frame clones and lacks some. The sample consists of approximately 52,000 clones, approximately 92% of them appearing once. The starting material was CD4+ T cells from peripheral blood mononuclear cells, obtained after pregnancy. This receptor was taken from a female donor with multiple sclerosis, enrolled in a pregnancy study.

The CDR3 DNA follows: TGTGCCAGCAGCGCCCCGGGTGAGCAGTTCTTC. Protein sequence: CASSAPGEQFF. The chain employs TRBV7-9 and TRBJ2-1; D unresolved. CDR3 length: 11 amino acids. CDR1 and CDR2 from the germline V gene are SEHNR and FQNEAQ (reference sequence). V lost 5 bases and J lost 9, with 8 bases in between.